This T cell receptor (beta chain) appears in the sequencing data of a study of T cell repertoires in cytomegalovirus infection. Study context: Recently identified HLA-C-restricted and well-studied HLA-B-restricted CMV epitopes were used.

Each CDR3 protein is one row after TCRdb ran MiXCR on the reads. The top ten clones hold roughly 13% of a sample with around 900,000 distinct CDR3 sequences, roughly a third of them seen once. The sample holds a few counts of this clonotype. Its antigen is still unknown. With 5 bases removed from V and 2 bases from J, the gap between germline ends came to 10 bases. Germline assignment: CDR1 LNHDA and CDR2 SQIVND (reference sequence). The CDR3 spans 14 residues. Regarding the study as a whole: Across the ex vivo response, the dominant clonotypes were HLA-C-restricted CMV-specific TCR beta clonotypes.

The chain uses TRBV19 and TRBJ1-5; no clear D gene. Source: cultured CD8+ T cells from PBMCs, taken from culture after CMV antigen stimulation. This clonotype was obtained from a human donor in good health (CMV status not recorded). Some clones in this sample may be carry-over from other donors' samples. DNA for the CDR3: TGTGCCAGTAGTTCCGAGGGTGGCAATCAGCCCCAGCATTTT. Amino acids: CASSSEGGNQPQHF.